One and the same sample provided the 21 T cell receptor beta chains below, sequenced in a study of cytomegalovirus exposure and HLA in healthy donors. Amplification used 60 Vbeta primers and 13 Jbeta primers. The method was immunoSEQ multiplex PCR; TCRdb's version includes in-frame clones alone and lacks a portion of them. In the table there are some 210,000 clones, 75% to 80% of which are singletons. Sequenced: PBMCs. Every receptor here comes from a woman in her twenties or thirties in good health and CMV-seropositive.

This clone was recorded once. The V and J genes are TRBV20-1 and TRBJ2-7; D may be TRBD1 (6 bases). Trimming stripped 8 bases from V and 5 bases from J, with 13 bases between. The CDR3 totals 11 residues. The V gene's germline CDR1 is DFQATT and CDR2 SNEGSKA (reference sequence). The CDR3 here is CSTPGAHEQYF. CDR3 coding DNA: TGCAGTACCCCAGGGGCACACGAGCAGTACTTC.

CDR3 region: CAISRTGTLTPYEQYF. CDR3 in DNA: TGTGCCATCAGCAGAACAGGGACACTTACCCCCTACGAGCAGTACTTC. V and J are TRBV10-3 and TRBJ2-7, with a possible D match to TRBD1 (6 bases). Germline CDR1 is ENHRY and CDR2 is SYGVKD. Trimming cost V 6 bases and J 2 bases, with 20 bases left between them. The CDR3 is 16 amino acids.

The chain combines TRBV2 with TRBJ1-5; TRBD1 might be the D (6 bases). V gave up 10 bases and J gave up 0 bases, with 16 bases separating them. Germline V CDR1 and CDR2: SNHLY, FYNNEI. The CDR3 length is 15 residues. The CDR3: CATRRDTYSNQPQHF. The CDR3 nucleotides read TGTGCCACCCGCCGGGACACATATAGCAATCAGCCCCAGCATTTT.

The sample holds one count of this clone. The CDR3 DNA reads TGTGCCAGCAATTATCGACAGGGGGACTCCTACGAGCAGTACTTC. Translation gives CASNYRQGDSYEQYF. V gene TRBV28 combines with J gene TRBJ2-7, with 9 bases aligning to TRBD1. CDR1 and CDR2 (germline): MDHEN, SYDVKM. Trimming cost V 7 bases and J 0 bases; bases outside gene matches: 7. The CDR3 runs to 15 residues.

V usage is TRBV28 and J usage is TRBJ1-3; D not resolved. The V and J ends lost 4 bases and 8 bases respectively, with 12 bases between them. Germline V CDR1 and CDR2: MDHEN, SYDVKM. The CDR3 runs 13 residues. The CDR3 DNA reads as TGTGCCAGCAGTTCCGCTAACGGGGACACCATATATTTT. Amino acid sequence: CASSSANGDTIYF.

The chain links TRBV5-1 to TRBJ2-7; D remains unclear. CDR3 length equals 13 residues. Trimming removed 3 bases from V and 4 bases from J, with 11 bases in between. Germline V gene sequence: CDR1 SGHRS, CDR2 YFSETQ. The CDR3 protein is CASSSAPAYEQYF. The CDR3 coding sequence is TGCGCCAGCAGCTCCGCCCCCGCGTACGAGCAGTACTTC.

This clone was seen a few times. This rearrangement joins TRBV2 to TRBJ2-2; TRBD2 agrees at 7 bases. Germline V gene sequence: CDR1 SNHLY, CDR2 FYNNEI. With 4 bases clipped from V and 6 bases from J, the junction kept 5 bases outside the gene matches. CDR3 length equals 14 residues. Here the CDR3 reads CASSVREASGELFF. The CDR3 coding sequence is TGTGCCAGCAGTGTACGGGAGGCGTCCGGGGAGCTGTTTTTT.

The rearrangement uses TRBV7-2 and TRBJ1-2; tentative D call: TRBD1 (6 bases). Deletions cut 2 bases from V and 4 bases from J, with 11 bases between. Looked up from germline, CDR1 is SGHTA and CDR2 is FQGNSA. This CDR3 is built from 14 residues. The CDR3 region has the DNA TGTGCCAGCAGCTTACAGGGGAATGGCTATGGCTACACCTTC. Amino acids: CASSLQGNGYGYTF.

The chain combines TRBV14 with TRBJ1-1; D not certain. The CDR3 extends over 15 amino acids. With 7 bases removed from V and 5 bases from J, the gap between germline ends came to 20 bases. CDR1 and CDR2 (germline): SGHDN, FVKESK. DNA for the CDR3: TGTGCCAGCACCCCCCGGAACAGTTACTTGACTGAAGCTTTCTTT. Translating it yields CASTPRNSYLTEAFF.

This clone was counted only a few times. The chain uses TRBV28 and TRBJ2-2; 8 nucleotides align to TRBD1. Trimming removed 7 bases from V and 5 bases from J; junction bases left unmatched: 9. The CDR3 spans 15 residues. CDR1 is MDHEN and CDR2 is SYDVKM in the germline V gene. The CDR3 loop reads CASTSGGAVTGELFF. Written as DNA, the CDR3 is TGTGCCAGCACTTCAGGGGGCGCGGTGACCGGGGAGCTGTTTTTT.

The CDR3 sequence is CASRNGQKNTGELFF. CDR3 coding DNA: TGTGCCAGCCGAAACGGACAAAAGAACACCGGGGAGCTGTTTTTT. The rearrangement links TRBV6-5 to TRBJ2-2; D may be TRBD1 (5 bases). V dropped 8 bases and J dropped 1 base, with 14 bases sitting between them. The CDR3 has 15 residues. Germline V gene sequence: CDR1 MNHEY, CDR2 SVGAGI.

This clone was detected only a few times. The rearrangement links TRBV2 to TRBJ1-1, with 8 positions matching TRBD1. J was trimmed by 4 bases and V by 7 bases; bases with no gene match: 8. The V gene's germline CDR1 is SNHLY and CDR2 FYNNEI. This CDR3 contains 14 residues. The CDR3 sequence is CASTNRGRFTEAFF. CDR3 bases: TGTGCCAGCACTAACAGGGGGAGGTTCACTGAAGCTTTCTTT.

The chain uses TRBV5-6 and TRBJ1-3; maybe TRBD1 (6 bases). Per the germline V gene, CDR1 is SGHDT and CDR2 is YYEEEE. V shed 4 bases and J shed 4 bases, with 15 bases lying between them. The CDR3 spans 15 residues. The CDR3, as DNA: TGTGCCAGCAGCGCCCTACAGGGCGCCGGAAACACCATATATTTT. The encoded protein is CASSALQGAGNTIYF.

V is TRBV7-3 and J is TRBJ2-5; 11 bases are shared with TRBD2. Looked up from germline, CDR1 is SGHTA and CDR2 is FQGTGA. V was pared by 3 bases and J by 4 bases, with 4 bases of the junction left unmatched. The CDR3 is made up of 15 amino acids. The CDR3 nucleotides are TGTGCCAGCAGCTTCTCCGGGACTAGCGGAGAGACCCAGTACTTC. This sequence encodes CASSFSGTSGETQYF.

This rearrangement joins TRBV18 to TRBJ2-1, with D tentatively TRBD1 (5 bases). The CDR3 length is 15 residues. Germline lookup yields CDR1 KGHSH and CDR2 LQKENI. Trimming removed 4 bases at V and 7 bases at J, with 17 bases between. DNA of the CDR3: TGTGCCAGCTCACTCAGAGGAGACAGTTCAAATGAGCAGTTCTTC. It yields the protein CASSLRGDSSNEQFF.

This clone was observed at least ten times. J is TRBJ2-7 and V is TRBV4-1, with no clear D. V was clipped by 3 bases and J by 7 bases, with 7 bases between them. The CDR3 sequence is 11 residues long. Looked up from germline, CDR1 is MGHRA and CDR2 is YSYEKL. The CDR3 DNA reads TGCGCCAGCAGCCAGGGCGTAGAGCAGTACTTC. The encoded protein is CASSQGVEQYF.

The chain carries TRBV19 and TRBJ1-5; D might be TRBD1 (6 bases). CDR1 LNHDA and CDR2 SQIVND come from the germline V gene (reference sequence). The CDR3 is 14 residues long. V was clipped by 11 bases and J by 2 bases, with 16 bases between them. Here the CDR3 reads CAATRGLGNQPQHF. CDR3 bases: TGTGCCGCCACGAGGGGGTTGGGCAATCAGCCCCAGCATTTT.

This sequence joins TRBV7-9 and TRBJ1-2, with D uncertain. The CDR3 spans 15 residues. Germline assignment: CDR1 SEHNR and CDR2 FQNEAQ (reference sequence). V was pared by 1 base and J by 8 bases, with 17 bases between. CDR3 in amino acids: CASSLDSRPSSGYTF. As DNA, the CDR3 is TGTGCCAGCAGCTTAGATAGCAGACCCTCCTCAGGCTACACCTTC.

This chain joins TRBV6-1 and TRBJ1-3; no clear D gene. V was shortened by 0 bases and J by 0 bases, with 3 bases between the two germline ends. Per the germline V gene, CDR1 is MNHNS and CDR2 is SASEGT. The CDR3 is 14 amino acids. CDR3 DNA: TGTGCCAGCAGTGAAGCTTACTCTGGAAACACCATATATTTT. It specifies CASSEAYSGNTIYF.

The chain uses TRBV15 and TRBJ2-7; D is perhaps TRBD1 (6 bases). The germline gives CDR1 LNHNV, CDR2 YYDKDF (reference sequence). The CDR3 extends over 15 amino acids. Trimming took 0 bases from V and 6 from J, leaving 15 bases between them. CDR3 region: CATSRDLEGGGEQYF. The CDR3 DNA sequence: TGTGCCACCAGCAGAGATTTAGAAGGGGGTGGCGAGCAGTACTTC.

V and J are TRBV5-1 and TRBJ1-6, with TRBD1 identical over 7 bases. From germline, CDR1 is SGHRS and CDR2 YFSETQ. The V segment lost 0 bases and the J segment 3 bases; nucleotides outside the gene matches: 3. The CDR3 loop spans 16 amino acids. This CDR3 reads CASSLARGDYNSPLHF. The CDR3 nucleotides are TGCGCCAGCAGCTTGGCCAGGGGGGACTATAATTCACCCCTCCACTTT.